This T cell receptor (beta chain) was sequenced during a study of shared clonotypes between healthy human individuals. Notes on the study in general: Between four donors, naive CD4 clonotypes were shared at a level of approximately 5%. Sequencing depth was expected to affect clonotype sharing among donors.

Genomic DNA from each subset was divided evenly over several immunoSEQ plates. Profiling relied on immunoSEQ multiplex PCR, and the TCRdb table lists in-frame clones only, not all of them. The sample has some 2.3 million clones; approximately 95% are singletons. The CDR3 totals 15 residues. CDR1 SGHRS and CDR2 YFSETQ come from the germline V gene. Trimming shortened V by 1 base and J by 9 bases, and 17 bases separated the two germline ends. Concerning this clone: Antigen specificity is unknown.

The source of this sequence is a man between 18 and 29 years old in good health. Some clones in this sample may be carry-over from other donors' samples. Sequencing was performed on naive CD4+ T cells from PBMCs. Subset specified: CD45RA+ positively selected. The chain couples TRBV5-1 to TRBJ2-1; D call uncertain. CDR3 sequence (DNA): TGCGCCAGCAGCTTGACGAGAAGATCGGTGACTGAGCAGTTCTTC. Protein sequence: CASSLTRRSVTEQFF.